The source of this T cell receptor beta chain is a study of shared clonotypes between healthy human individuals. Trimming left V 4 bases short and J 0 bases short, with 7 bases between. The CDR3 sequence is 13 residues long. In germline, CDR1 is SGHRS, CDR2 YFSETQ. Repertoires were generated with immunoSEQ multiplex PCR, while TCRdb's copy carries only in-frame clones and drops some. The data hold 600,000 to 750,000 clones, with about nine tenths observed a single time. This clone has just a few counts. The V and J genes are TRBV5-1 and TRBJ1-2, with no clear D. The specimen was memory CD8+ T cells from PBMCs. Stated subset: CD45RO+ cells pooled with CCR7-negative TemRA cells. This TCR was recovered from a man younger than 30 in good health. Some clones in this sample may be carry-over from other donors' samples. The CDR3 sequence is CASSLTPNYGYTF. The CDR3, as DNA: TGCGCCAGCAGCCTGACACCTAACTATGGCTACACCTTC.